What follows are 32 T cell receptor beta chains derived from one specimen sequenced in a study of response to subunit inactivated influenza vaccine. TCRdb fed the RT-PCR reads into MiXCR, producing one record per CDR3 protein. The table has under 750,000 distinct CDR3 sequences, approximately 12% seen once. The sample in question was PBMCs from blood, obtained on the day of vaccination. Receptor source: a man aged 50-59 years who received an inactivated influenza vaccine.

The V and J genes are TRBV11-2 and TRBJ2-7; either TRBD1 or TRBD2 may supply D (5 bases each). The ends were cut back, 1 base at V and 9 bases at J, with 25 bases in the middle. The CDR3 sequence is 17 residues long. In germline, CDR1 is SGHAT, CDR2 FQNNGV. The CDR3 sequence is CASSLVGLGTHHTGQYF. Written as DNA, the CDR3 is TGTGCCAGCAGCTTAGTAGGTCTCGGGACCCATCATACAGGGCAGTACTTC. Full variable domain (missing parts from reference TRBV11-2 and TRBJ2-7): EAGVAQSPRYKIIEKRQSVAFWCNPISGHATLYWYQQILGQGPKLLIQFQNNGVVDDSQLPKDRFSAERLKGVDSTLKIQPAKLEDSAVYLCASSLVGLGTHHTGQYFGPGTRLTVT.

This sequence joins TRBV12-3 or TRBV12-4 and TRBJ2-7; 8 bases are a match to TRBD2. CDR3 size: 15 residues. J was trimmed by 0 bases and V by 6 bases; bases with no gene match: 7. The CDR3 DNA follows: TGTGCCAGCAGGCCGACGGGGGGGAACTCCTACGAGCAGTACTTC. Its protein is CASRPTGGNSYEQYF.

In its sample, this clonotype was seen many times. The V call is TRBV27, the J call TRBJ2-7, with D possibly being TRBD2 (5 bases). Germline values: CDR1 MNHEY, CDR2 SMNVEV (reference sequence). CDR3 size: 13 residues. V was trimmed by 5 bases and J by 3 bases, leaving 11 bases between them. For the CDR3, the DNA is TGTGCCAGCAGTAGGACTGCCTACTACGAGCAGTACTTC. Protein sequence: CASSRTAYYEQYF.

Only a few counts were recorded for this clonotype. The chain carries TRBV11-2 and TRBJ2-3; tentatively, D is TRBD2 (6 bases). Germline-derived CDR1 and CDR2 are SGHAT and FQNNGV. The V end was cut by 1 base, the J end by 2 bases, with 19 bases between. The CDR3 is made up of 18 amino acids. The CDR3 coding sequence is TGTGCCAGCAGCTTAGGGGTGATTATAGGACTACTCACAGATACGCAGTATTTT. Translated, it gives CASSLGVIIGLLTDTQYF. The whole variable domain, filled in from reference TRBV11-2 and TRBJ2-3, reads EAGVAQSPRYKIIEKRQSVAFWCNPISGHATLYWYQQILGQGPKLLIQFQNNGVVDDSQLPKDRFSAERLKGVDSTLKIQPAKLEDSAVYLCASSLGVIIGLLTDTQYFGPGTRLTVL.

This clonotype was seen at least ten times. The V gene is TRBV6-2 or TRBV6-3, the J gene TRBJ1-2; D is undetermined. V shed 0 bases and J shed 5 bases, with 10 bases lying between them. Germline CDR1 MNHEY, CDR2 SVGEGT. CDR3 length: 14 residues. In DNA, the CDR3 is TGTGCCAGCAGTTACTCCCAGAGGGATTATGGCTACACCTTC. Translated, it gives CASSYSQRDYGYTF.

This clonotype has just a few counts. This sequence joins TRBV5-6 and TRBJ2-1; 10 bases fit TRBD2. From germline, CDR1 is SGHDT and CDR2 YYEEEE. V shed 1 base and J 2 bases; nucleotides not matched to a gene: 9. This CDR3 region has 18 residues. CDR3 nucleotides: TGTGCCAGCAGCTTGCGGGGGCCGGGACTAGCGACCTACAATGAGCAGTTCTTC. Its translation is CASSLRGPGLATYNEQFF. The full variable domain, its missing parts supplied by reference TRBV5-6 and TRBJ2-1, is DAGVTQSPTHLIKTRGQQVTLRCSPKSGHDTVSWYQQALGQGPQFIFQYYEEEERQRGNFPDRFSGHQFPNYSSELNVNALLLGDSALYLCASSLRGPGLATYNEQFFGPGTRLTVL.

The rearrangement joins TRBV20-1 to TRBJ1-2, with no clear D. Germline values: CDR1 DFQATT, CDR2 SNEGSKA (reference sequence). CDR3 length: 14 residues. The V and J ends lost 0 bases and 0 bases respectively, with 8 bases between them. The CDR3 is CSARDIQTNYGYTF. Written as DNA, the CDR3 is TGCAGTGCTAGAGATATCCAGACTAACTATGGCTACACCTTC.

CDR3: CASSSKEGGKLFF. CDR3 in DNA: TGCGCCAGCAGCTCAAAAGAGGGGGGAAAACTGTTTTTT. The chain has TRBV5-1 and TRBJ1-4, with D possibly TRBD1 on 6 matching bases. CDR1 is SGHRS, CDR2 YFSETQ, per germline. Trimming left V 3 bases short and J 10 bases short, with 13 bases between. CDR3 length equals 13 residues.

This clonotype was seen only a few times. The gene calls are TRBV7-9 and TRBJ2-7; a weak D match, TRBD2 (6 bases). The V end was cut by 3 bases, the J end by 0 bases, with 15 bases between. The CDR3 covers 16 residues. Germline CDR1 reads SEHNR; CDR2 reads FQNEAQ (reference sequence). The CDR3 region is CASSLGAGFSSYEQYF. The CDR3 DNA follows: TGTGCCAGCAGCTTGGGTGCGGGGTTCAGCTCCTACGAGCAGTACTTC.

The V and J genes are TRBV5-4 and TRBJ1-2, with TRBD1 as a possible D gene (5 bases). This CDR3 spans 13 amino acids. Germline loops: CDR1 SGHNT, CDR2 YYREEE (reference sequence). V was cut by 5 bases and J by 6 bases, with 14 bases left in between. CDR3 DNA: TGTGCCAGCAGACTGGTGGGGGGTAATGGCTACACCTTC. This translates into CASRLVGGNGYTF.

The chain has TRBV12-3 or TRBV12-4 and TRBJ1-2; D not resolved. Trimming cost V 2 bases and J 4 bases, with 14 bases left between them. This CDR3 spans 15 amino acids. The CDR3 DNA is TGTGCCAGCAGTTTAAGGGCAGTTCCTTTCTATGGCTACACCTTC. This translates into CASSLRAVPFYGYTF.

This clonotype has a count of ten or more. The chain carries TRBV11-2 and TRBJ2-1; D is unresolved. This CDR3 spans 15 amino acids. The germline V and J ends were trimmed by 4 bases and 1 base, with 11 bases remaining between them. Germline lookup yields CDR1 SGHAT and CDR2 FQNNGV. CDR3 DNA: TGTGCCAGCAGCTATAGAGAGGTTTCCTACAATGAGCAGTTCTTC. Translating it yields CASSYREVSYNEQFF.

The rearrangement links TRBV6-2 or TRBV6-3 to TRBJ2-3; 8 positions match TRBD2. V lost 7 bases, J lost 3 bases, and 9 bases stayed unmatched. The CDR3 loop spans 15 amino acids. Per the germline V gene, CDR1 is MNHEY and CDR2 is SVGEGT. Written as DNA, the CDR3 is TGTGCCAGCAATTTAGCGGGGATTGGGACAGATACGCAGTATTTT. Its translation: CASNLAGIGTDTQYF.

Only a few counts were recorded for this clonotype. This sequence joins TRBV7-2 and TRBJ1-1; 7 bases match TRBD1. V was pared by 5 bases and J by 5 bases, with 8 bases of the junction left unmatched. CDR1 SGHTA and CDR2 FQGNSA come from the germline V gene. The length of the CDR3 is 14 residues. The CDR3 loop reads CASSPQGVRTEAFF. CDR3 bases: TGTGCCAGCAGCCCCCAGGGGGTAAGGACTGAAGCTTTCTTT.

This clonotype was detected a few times. The V call is TRBV6-1, the J call TRBJ1-6, with no clear D. Germline V gene lookup returns CDR1 MNHNS and CDR2 SASEGT. Between the trimmed V and J ends, which lost 0 bases and 8 bases, there was a span of 14 bases. This CDR3 region has 16 residues. CDR3 nucleotides: TGTGCCAGCAGTGAAGCCGTCGGGTACTGGGATTCACCCCTCCACTTT. Its protein is CASSEAVGYWDSPLHF.

This clonotype showed up just a few times. J is TRBJ2-3 and V is TRBV12-3 or TRBV12-4; possible D gene TRBD2, 6 bases. The CDR3 is made up of 17 amino acids. V was clipped by 3 bases and J by 0 bases, with 16 bases between them. CDR3 loop: CASSFPAGTLSTDTQYF. The DNA for the CDR3 is TGTGCCAGCAGTTTCCCTGCGGGGACCCTTAGCACAGATACGCAGTATTTT.

The chain couples TRBV5-1 to TRBJ2-7; D might be TRBD1 (6 bases). The V gene lost 3 bases and the J gene lost 2 bases, with 12 bases spanning the gap. In germline, CDR1 is SGHRS, CDR2 YFSETQ. This CDR3 is 14 amino acids long. CDR3 nucleotides: TGCGCCAGCAGCTCCACAGGGTCGACCTACGAGCAGTACTTC. Residues: CASSSTGSTYEQYF.

A note on this clonotype: At one boundary the junction diverges from the germline segment, which might be a read error. The V and J genes are TRBV7-9 and TRBJ2-1; tentative D call: TRBD2 (6 bases). The V gene's germline CDR1 is SEHNR and CDR2 FQNEAQ (reference sequence). The CDR3 extends over 15 amino acids. The DNA of the CDR3 is TGTGCCAGCAGCCTAGCCCTGACTAGGTTTAGTGAGCAGTTCTTC. Its translation: CASSLALTRFSEQFF. The entire variable domain, with the rest obtained from reference TRBV7-9 and TRBJ2-1, is as follows: DTGVSQNPRHKITKRGQNVTFRCDPISEHNRLYWYRQTLGQGPEFLTYFQNEAQLEKSRLLSDRFSAERPKGSFSTLEIQRTEQGDSAMYLCASSLALTRFSEQFFGPGTRLTVL.

This clonotype was detected a few times. The chain joins TRBV20-1 to TRBJ1-1; TRBD1 agrees at 9 bases. The CDR3 contains 16 residues. The ends lost 4 bases at V and 5 bases at J; junction bases unmatched: 14. Germline-derived CDR1 and CDR2 are DFQATT and SNEGSKA (reference sequence). The CDR3 region is CSAKQGARGGGTEAFF. For the CDR3, the DNA is TGCAGTGCTAAACAGGGGGCACGTGGTGGAGGAACTGAAGCTTTCTTT.

This clonotype was picked up many times. The chain is built from TRBV27 and TRBJ1-2, with 7 bases matching TRBD1. The V gene's germline CDR1 is MNHEY and CDR2 SMNVEV (reference sequence). Trimming took 6 bases from V and 2 from J; bases not matched to a gene: 3. This CDR3 is 13 amino acids long. For the CDR3, the DNA is TGTGCCAGCAGGACGACAGGGAACTATGGCTACACCTTC. It encodes CASRTTGNYGYTF.

The gene calls are TRBV28 and TRBJ2-4, with D perhaps TRBD2 (6 bases). This CDR3 has 12 amino acids. Germline CDR1 and CDR2: MDHEN and SYDVKM. V gave up 8 bases and J gave up 9 bases, with 14 bases separating them. CDR3 in amino acids: CASAGTEGIQYF. The CDR3 DNA reads TGTGCCAGCGCGGGGACTGAGGGCATTCAGTACTTC.

The CDR3 nucleotides read TGTGCCAGCAGCGTATTCCGGGACTACCACGGTGAGCAGTTCTTC. Translated: CASSVFRDYHGEQFF. V and J are TRBV7-9 and TRBJ2-1, with 7 bases identical to TRBD2. The CDR3 has 15 amino acids. V trimming: 5 bases; J trimming: 9 bases; junction bases outside the gene matches: 13. Germline V gene lookup returns CDR1 SEHNR and CDR2 FQNEAQ (reference sequence).

As DNA, the CDR3 is TGTGCCAGCAACATGATAGCGGGAGGGTACTACGAGCAGTACTTC. It yields the protein CASNMIAGGYYEQYF. The chain employs TRBV2 and TRBJ2-7; 11 bases agree with TRBD2. Germline V gives CDR1 SNHLY, CDR2 FYNNEI. CDR3 length: 15 residues. Trimming took 7 bases from V and 3 from J; bases not matched to a gene: 8.

In its sample, this clonotype was seen a few times. V usage is TRBV27 and J usage is TRBJ1-5, with a possible D match to TRBD1 (6 bases). CDR3 length equals 14 residues. The V and J ends lost 3 bases and 8 bases respectively, with 14 bases between them. Germline-derived CDR1 and CDR2 are MNHEY and SMNVEV (reference sequence). CDR3 sequence (DNA): TGTGCCAGCAGTTTGGGGGGGGCTCCCGAGCCCCAGCATTTT. As protein: CASSLGGAPEPQHF.

This clonotype was seen many times. The rearrangement uses TRBV4-2 and TRBJ1-1; TRBD1 agrees at 9 bases. Germline lookup yields CDR1 LGHNA and CDR2 YNFKEQ. V dropped 2 bases and J dropped 5; count of bases not matched to a gene: 3. The CDR3 totals 14 residues. The CDR3 is CASSQRQGGTEAFF. The CDR3 DNA reads TGTGCCAGCAGCCAAAGACAGGGGGGGACTGAAGCTTTCTTT.

Only a few counts were recorded for this clonotype. The chain combines TRBV18 with TRBJ1-3; a weak D match, TRBD1 (5 bases). V shed 11 bases and J shed 0 bases, with 20 bases lying between them. The CDR3 sequence is 16 residues long. Germline CDR1 and CDR2: KGHSH and LQKENI. The CDR3 region is CASQLTGASSGNTIYF. In DNA form, the CDR3 reads TGTGCCTCACAGCTCACCGGGGCCTCCTCTGGAAACACCATATATTTT.

This clonotype has a handful of counts. The rearrangement joins TRBV5-1 to TRBJ2-1, with D tentatively TRBD2 (6 bases). CDR1 and CDR2 (germline): SGHRS, YFSETQ. There are 14 residues in the CDR3. Between the trimmed V and J ends, which lost 4 bases and 9 bases, there was a span of 17 bases. CDR3 sequence reads: CASSPTSSVGEQFF. The DNA for the CDR3 is TGCGCCAGCAGCCCGACTTCTAGCGTGGGTGAGCAGTTCTTC.

The chain carries TRBV5-5 and TRBJ2-2; weak D call: TRBD1 (6 bases). The length of the CDR3 is 18 residues. CDR1 is SGHKS and CDR2 is YYEKEE in the germline V gene (reference sequence). V lost 7 bases and J 2 bases, leaving 24 bases between the germline ends. CDR3: CASYSFTGSVLNTGELFF. CDR3 bases: TGTGCCAGCTATTCGTTCACAGGGTCCGTACTAAACACCGGGGAGCTGTTTTTT.

This clonotype showed up just a few times. The genes are TRBV7-9 and TRBJ2-3, with unresolved D. CDR3 length: 13 amino acids. V was trimmed by 5 bases and J by 6 bases, leaving 12 bases between them. The germline V gene has CDR1 SEHNR and CDR2 FQNEAQ (reference sequence). The CDR3 DNA sequence: TGTGCCAGCAGCCCCCCCCCTAGGGATACGCAGTATTTT. This sequence encodes CASSPPPRDTQYF.

This clonotype has just a few counts. V usage is TRBV20-1 and J usage is TRBJ2-7; D unclear. CDR1 DFQATT and CDR2 SNEGSKA come from the germline V gene (reference sequence). The V end lost 5 bases, the J end lost 0 bases, and 11 bases lay between the germline ends. The CDR3 is 13 residues long. The CDR3 here is CSAWKYLSYEQYF. DNA for the CDR3: TGCAGTGCTTGGAAGTACCTCTCCTACGAGCAGTACTTC.

Only a few counts were recorded for this clonotype. This chain uses TRBV5-1 with TRBJ1-2; 8 positions match TRBD1. Germline assignment: CDR1 SGHRS and CDR2 YFSETQ. The J segment lost 6 bases and the V segment lost 4 bases, leaving 8 bases of the junction unmatched. CDR3 length equals 14 residues. The CDR3 region is CASSRGQAPHGYTF. For the CDR3, the DNA is TGCGCCAGCAGCAGGGGACAGGCGCCCCATGGCTACACCTTC.

The V gene is TRBV19, the J gene TRBJ2-1; the match to TRBD2 covers 12 bases. V dropped 3 bases and J dropped 4; count of bases not matched to a gene: 7. Germline-derived CDR1 and CDR2 are LNHDA and SQIVND (reference sequence). The CDR3 length is 17 residues. The CDR3 reads CASSILAGGPRYNEQFF. CDR3 nucleotide sequence: TGTGCCAGTAGTATTCTAGCGGGAGGGCCGAGATACAATGAGCAGTTCTTC.